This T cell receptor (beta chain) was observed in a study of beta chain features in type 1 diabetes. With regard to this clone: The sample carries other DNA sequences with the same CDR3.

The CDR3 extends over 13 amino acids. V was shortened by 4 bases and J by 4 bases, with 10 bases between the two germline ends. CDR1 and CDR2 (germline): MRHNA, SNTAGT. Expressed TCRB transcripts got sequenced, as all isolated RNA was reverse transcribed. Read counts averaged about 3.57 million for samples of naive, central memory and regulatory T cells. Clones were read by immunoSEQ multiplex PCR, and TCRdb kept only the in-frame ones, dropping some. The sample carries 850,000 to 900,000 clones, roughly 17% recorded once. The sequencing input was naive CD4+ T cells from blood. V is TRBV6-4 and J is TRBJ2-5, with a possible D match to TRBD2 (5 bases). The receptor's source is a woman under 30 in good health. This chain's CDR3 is CASSVLAGETQYF. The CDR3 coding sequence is TGTGCCAGCAGTGTCTTGGCGGGAGAGACCCAGTACTTC.